The sequence of this T cell receptor (beta chain) was determined in a study of T cell responses to AZD1222 COVID-19 vaccine. Study conclusions and caveats: The repertoires were collected only after the peak T cell response. Possibly, clonal diversity was underestimated; donors were largely white British and included more females.

Note on this clone: What it binds is not known.

Only in-frame clones appear in the TCRdb table, and some are missing; sequencing was by immunoSEQ multiplex PCR. The data hold more than 60,000 clones, with about 90% observed a single time. Germline values: CDR1 SNHLY, CDR2 FYNNEI. The CDR3 spans 14 residues. J lost 5 bases, V lost 6 bases, and 5 bases had no gene match. The chain carries TRBV2 and TRBJ2-7; the match to TRBD1 covers 12 bases. Sample: peripheral blood, taken on day 0 of AZD1222 vaccination. This clonotype originated in an adult in good health. The CDR3 reads CASSRDRGRDEQYF. CDR3 nucleotides: TGTGCCAGCAGCAGGGACAGGGGGCGCGACGAGCAGTACTTC.